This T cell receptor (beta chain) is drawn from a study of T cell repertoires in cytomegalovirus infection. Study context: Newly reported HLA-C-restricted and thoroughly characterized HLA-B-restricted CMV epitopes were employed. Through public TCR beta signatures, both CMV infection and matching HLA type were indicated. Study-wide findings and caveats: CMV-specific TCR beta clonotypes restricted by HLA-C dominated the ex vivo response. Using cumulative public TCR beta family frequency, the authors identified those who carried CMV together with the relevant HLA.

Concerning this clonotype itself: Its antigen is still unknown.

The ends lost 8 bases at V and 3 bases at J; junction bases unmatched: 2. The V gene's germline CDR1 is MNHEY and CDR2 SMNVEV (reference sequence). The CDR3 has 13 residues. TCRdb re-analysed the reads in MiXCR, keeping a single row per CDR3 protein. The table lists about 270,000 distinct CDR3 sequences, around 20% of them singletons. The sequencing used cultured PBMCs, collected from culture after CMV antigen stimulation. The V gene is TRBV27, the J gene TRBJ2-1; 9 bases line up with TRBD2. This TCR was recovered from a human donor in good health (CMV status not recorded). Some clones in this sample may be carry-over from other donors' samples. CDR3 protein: CASATSGYNEQFF. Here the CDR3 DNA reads TGTGCCAGCGCGACTAGCGGCTACAATGAGCAGTTCTTC.